Described below is a single T cell receptor beta chain sequence and its context. This specimen belongs to a study of cytomegalovirus exposure and HLA in healthy donors. PCR amplification relied on 60 Vbeta primers (plus 13 Jbeta primers). Assay used: immunoSEQ multiplex PCR; TCRdb lists only in-frame clones, some missing. The table has 220,000 or so clones, around 75% seen once. With V trimmed by 4 bases and J by 3 bases, 5 bases remained unmatched. This CDR3 has 14 amino acids. CDR1 and CDR2 from the germline V gene are SGDLS and YYNGEE. The chain couples TRBV9 to TRBJ2-5; 8 bases map to TRBD2. Source material: PBMCs. The TCR comes from a woman in her 30s in good health and CMV-seronegative. The CDR3 coding sequence is TGTGCCAGCAGCCCAACTAGCGGTAAAGAGACCCAGTACTTC. As protein: CASSPTSGKETQYF.